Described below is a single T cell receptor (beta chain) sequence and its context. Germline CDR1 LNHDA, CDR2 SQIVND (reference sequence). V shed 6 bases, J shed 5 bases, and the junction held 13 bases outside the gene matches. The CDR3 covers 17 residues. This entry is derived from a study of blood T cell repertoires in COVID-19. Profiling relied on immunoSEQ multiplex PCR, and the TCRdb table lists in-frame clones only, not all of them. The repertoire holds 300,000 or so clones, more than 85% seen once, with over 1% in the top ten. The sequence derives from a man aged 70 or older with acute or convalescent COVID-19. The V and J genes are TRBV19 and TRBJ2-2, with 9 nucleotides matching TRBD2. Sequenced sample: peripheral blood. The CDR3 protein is CASSILFSGSFTGELFF. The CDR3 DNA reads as TGTGCCAGTAGCATACTATTTAGCGGGAGTTTTACCGGGGAGCTGTTTTTT.